The clone carrying this T cell receptor (beta chain) has only a few counts. Its antigen is undetermined. The data derive from a study of T-cell reconstitution after alpha-beta-depleted transplantation in children. Study-wide results and caveats: Reportedly, roughly two months post-transplant, alpha-beta T cells arose from several hundred expanded graft clones. The high TCRbeta diversity at day 60 in some patients came from surviving recipient T cells and thymic progenitors. One year after transplant, T-cell counts and diversity came mostly from newly produced T cells.

The CDR3 totals 15 residues. The trim removed 6 bases at V and 2 bases at J, leaving 4 bases unmatched. Unique molecular identifiers tagged the TCRbeta library. TCRdb reanalysed the PCR reads using MiXCR and keeps one entry per CDR3 protein. The sample carries around 450,000 distinct CDR3 sequences, roughly 15% recorded once. Sequencing was performed on PBMCs, mostly from graft donor cells, taken 360 days after TCRalphabeta/CD19-depleted stem cell transplant. The chain joins TRBV12-3 or TRBV12-4 to TRBJ2-2; 9 bases are shared with TRBD1. This TCR was recovered from a boy under two years old who had a stem cell transplant for Wiskott-Aldrich syndrome, so the T cells may come from the graft donor. CDR3 residues: CASSGTGFNTGELFF. CDR3 sequence (DNA): TGTGCCAGCAGCGGGACAGGGTTCAACACCGGGGAGCTGTTTTTT.